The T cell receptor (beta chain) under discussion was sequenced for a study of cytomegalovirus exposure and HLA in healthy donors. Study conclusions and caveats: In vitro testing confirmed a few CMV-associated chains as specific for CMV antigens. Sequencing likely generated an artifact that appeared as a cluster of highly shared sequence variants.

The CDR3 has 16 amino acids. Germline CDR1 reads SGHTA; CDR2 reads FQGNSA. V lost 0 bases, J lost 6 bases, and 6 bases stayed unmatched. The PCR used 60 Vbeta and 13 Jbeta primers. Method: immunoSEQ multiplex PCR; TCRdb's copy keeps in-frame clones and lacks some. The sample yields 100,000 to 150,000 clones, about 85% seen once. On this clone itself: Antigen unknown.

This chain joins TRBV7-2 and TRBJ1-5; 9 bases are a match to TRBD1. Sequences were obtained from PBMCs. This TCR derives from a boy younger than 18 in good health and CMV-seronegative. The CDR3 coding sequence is TGTGCCAGCAGCTTAGCCGGGACAGGGATGGGTCAGCCCCAGCATTTT. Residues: CASSLAGTGMGQPQHF.